This T cell receptor (beta chain) was sequenced in a study of T cell responses to AZD1222 COVID-19 vaccine. General observations from the study: Repertoire collection took place solely once the T cell response had peaked. CD4 TCRs covered the whole spike, strongest at regions 160-218 and 743-854. Only a handful of AZD1222 recipients tested seropositive at baseline.

This CDR3 has 13 amino acids. CDR1 MDHEN and CDR2 SYDVKM come from the germline V gene. With 5 bases clipped from V and 6 bases from J, the junction kept 3 bases outside the gene matches. A word on this clone: Its target is unknown.

Using immunoSEQ multiplex PCR, the repertoire was profiled, and TCRdb retains in-frame clones only, with some absent. The table has under 150,000 clones, around 94% seen once; the top ten hold roughly 10%. The sequencing here drew on peripheral blood, taken 28 days after the second AZD1222 dose. The TCR was taken from an adult who received the AZD1222 COVID-19 vaccine. The chain recombines TRBV28 with TRBJ1-2; 10 bases line up with TRBD1. The CDR3 bases are TGTGCCAGCAGTGTTGACAGGGGGCATGGCTACACCTTC. As protein: CASSVDRGHGYTF.